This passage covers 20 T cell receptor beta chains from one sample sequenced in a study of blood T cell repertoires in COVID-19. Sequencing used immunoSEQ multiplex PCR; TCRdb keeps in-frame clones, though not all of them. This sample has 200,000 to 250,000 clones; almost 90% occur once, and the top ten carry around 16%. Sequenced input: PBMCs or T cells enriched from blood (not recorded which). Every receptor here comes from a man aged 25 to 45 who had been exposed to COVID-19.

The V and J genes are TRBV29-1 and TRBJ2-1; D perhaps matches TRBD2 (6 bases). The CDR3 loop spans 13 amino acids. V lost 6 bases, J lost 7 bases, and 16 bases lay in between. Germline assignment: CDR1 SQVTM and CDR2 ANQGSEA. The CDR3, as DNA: TGCAGCGTCCACCCGGGGGAAGGGAATGAGCAGTTCTTC. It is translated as CSVHPGEGNEQFF.

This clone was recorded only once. The CDR3, as DNA: TGTGCCAGCTCACCCGGCGGATCAAATCAGCCCCAGCATTTT. Protein: CASSPGGSNQPQHF. The chain is built from TRBV18 and TRBJ1-5; D is ambiguous. The CDR3 spans 14 residues. Trimming removed 3 bases at V and 4 bases at J, with 10 bases between. The V gene's germline CDR1 is KGHSH and CDR2 LQKENI.

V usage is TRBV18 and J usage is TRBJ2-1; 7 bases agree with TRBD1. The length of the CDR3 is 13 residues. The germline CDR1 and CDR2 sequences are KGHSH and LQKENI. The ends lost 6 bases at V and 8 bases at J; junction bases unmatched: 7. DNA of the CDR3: TGTGCCAGCTCTCCCGACAGGGACCATGAGCAGTTCTTC. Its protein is CASSPDRDHEQFF.

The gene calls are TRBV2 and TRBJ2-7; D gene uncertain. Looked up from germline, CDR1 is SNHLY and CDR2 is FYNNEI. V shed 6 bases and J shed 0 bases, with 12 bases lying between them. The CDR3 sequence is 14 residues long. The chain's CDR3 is CASRPQATSYEQYF. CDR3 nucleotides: TGTGCCAGCAGGCCCCAAGCGACCTCCTACGAGCAGTACTTC.

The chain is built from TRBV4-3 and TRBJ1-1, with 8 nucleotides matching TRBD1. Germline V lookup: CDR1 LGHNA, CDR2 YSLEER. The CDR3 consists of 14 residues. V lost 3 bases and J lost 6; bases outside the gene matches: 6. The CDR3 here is CASSQRWGQAEAFF. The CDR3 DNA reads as TGCGCCAGCAGCCAGAGGTGGGGACAGGCTGAAGCTTTCTTT.

DNA for the CDR3: TGTGCCAGCACCCAACAGGGAGACTATGGCTACACCTTC. Translation: CASTQQGDYGYTF. The rearrangement links TRBV12-3 or TRBV12-4 to TRBJ1-2; perhaps TRBD1 as D (6 bases). CDR3 length equals 13 residues. Trimming pared 7 bases from V and 3 bases from J, leaving 12 bases between.

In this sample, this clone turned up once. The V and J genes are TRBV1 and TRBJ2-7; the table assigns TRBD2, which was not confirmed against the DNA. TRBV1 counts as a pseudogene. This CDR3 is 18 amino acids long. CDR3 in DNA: TGCACCAGCAGCCAAGATTGGGCTAGCGGGGTTTCCTCCTACGAGCAGTACTTC. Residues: CTSSQDWASGVSSYEQYF.

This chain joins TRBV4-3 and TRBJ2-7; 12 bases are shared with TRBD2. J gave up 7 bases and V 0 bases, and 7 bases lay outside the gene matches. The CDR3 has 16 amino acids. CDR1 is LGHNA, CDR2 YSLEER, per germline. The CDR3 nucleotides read TGCGCCAGCAGCCAAGATAGAGGACTAGCGGGGTTAGAGCAGTACTTC. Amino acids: CASSQDRGLAGLEQYF.

The CDR3 loop reads CASSSGLNANEQFF. The CDR3 nucleotides are TGTGCCAGCAGCTCGGGACTCAATGCCAATGAGCAGTTCTTC. The chain uses TRBV3-1 (or the pseudogene TRBV3-2) and TRBJ2-1; TRBD2 is a possible D gene (6 bases). The ends were cut back, 5 bases at V and 6 bases at J, with 14 bases in the middle. CDR1 and CDR2 (germline): LGHDT, YNNKEL (reference sequence). CDR3 length: 14 amino acids.

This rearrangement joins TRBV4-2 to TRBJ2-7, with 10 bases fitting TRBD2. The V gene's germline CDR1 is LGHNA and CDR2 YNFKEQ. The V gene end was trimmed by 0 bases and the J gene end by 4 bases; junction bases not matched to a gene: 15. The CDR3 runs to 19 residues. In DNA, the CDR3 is TGTGCCAGCAGCCAAGATACTAGCGGGGACTCCACCTTATCGTACGAGCAGTACTTC. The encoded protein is CASSQDTSGDSTLSYEQYF.

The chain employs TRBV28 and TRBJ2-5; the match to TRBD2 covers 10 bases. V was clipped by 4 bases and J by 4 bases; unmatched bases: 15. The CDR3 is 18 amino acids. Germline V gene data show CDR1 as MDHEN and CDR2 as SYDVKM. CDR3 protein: CASSSRTGAGGSGETQYF. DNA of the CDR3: TGTGCCAGCAGTTCACGGACAGGAGCGGGGGGGTCAGGAGAGACCCAGTACTTC.

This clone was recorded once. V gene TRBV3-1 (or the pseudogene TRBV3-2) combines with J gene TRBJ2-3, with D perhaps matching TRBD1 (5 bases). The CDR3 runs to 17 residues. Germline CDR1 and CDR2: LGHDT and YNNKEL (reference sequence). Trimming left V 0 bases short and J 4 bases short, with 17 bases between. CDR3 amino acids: CASSQEAASRAPDTQYF. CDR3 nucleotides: TGTGCCAGCAGCCAAGAGGCAGCGTCCAGGGCTCCAGATACGCAGTATTTT.

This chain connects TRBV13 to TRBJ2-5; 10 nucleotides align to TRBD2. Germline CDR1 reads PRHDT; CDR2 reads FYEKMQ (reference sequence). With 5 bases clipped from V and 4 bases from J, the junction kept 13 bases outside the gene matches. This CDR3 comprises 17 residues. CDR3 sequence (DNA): TGTGCCAGCAGCGACCCCGGGTCAGCGGGGGGGCTAGAGACCCAGTACTTC. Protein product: CASSDPGSAGGLETQYF.

The CDR3 DNA reads as TGTGCCAGCAGCTTAGACCTAGCGGGGCTTAAAAATACGCAGTATTTT. The encoded protein is CASSLDLAGLKNTQYF. J is TRBJ2-3 and V is TRBV7-2; the match to TRBD2 covers 9 bases. The CDR3 covers 16 residues. V shed 1 base and J 7 bases; nucleotides not matched to a gene: 9. The germline CDR1 and CDR2 sequences are SGHTA and FQGNSA.

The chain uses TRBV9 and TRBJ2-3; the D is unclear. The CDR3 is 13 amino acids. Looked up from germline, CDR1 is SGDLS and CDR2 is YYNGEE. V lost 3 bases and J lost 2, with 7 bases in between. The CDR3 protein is CASSGAFTDTQYF. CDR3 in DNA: TGTGCCAGCAGCGGAGCTTTCACAGATACGCAGTATTTT.

The DNA of the CDR3 is TGTGCCAGCAGCTCAGATCGATTGTCTGGAAACACCATATATTTT. Translated, it gives CASSSDRLSGNTIYF. V is TRBV7-9 and J is TRBJ1-3; no clear D. Trimming took 4 bases from V and 1 from J, leaving 11 bases between them. The CDR3 has 15 residues. Germline CDR1 reads SEHNR; CDR2 reads FQNEAQ (reference sequence).

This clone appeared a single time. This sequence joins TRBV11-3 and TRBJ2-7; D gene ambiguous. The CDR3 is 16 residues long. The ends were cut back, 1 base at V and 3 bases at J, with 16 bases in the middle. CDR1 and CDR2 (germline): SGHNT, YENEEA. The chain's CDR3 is CASSLALWSLFYEQYF. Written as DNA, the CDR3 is TGTGCCAGCAGCTTAGCCTTGTGGAGTCTTTTCTACGAGCAGTACTTC.

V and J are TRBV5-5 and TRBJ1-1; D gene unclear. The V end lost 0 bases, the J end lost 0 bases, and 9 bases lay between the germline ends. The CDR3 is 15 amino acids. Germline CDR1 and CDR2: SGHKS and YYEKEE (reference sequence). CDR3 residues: CASSLVGDLNTEAFF. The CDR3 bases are TGTGCCAGCAGCTTGGTAGGTGACTTGAACACTGAAGCTTTCTTT.

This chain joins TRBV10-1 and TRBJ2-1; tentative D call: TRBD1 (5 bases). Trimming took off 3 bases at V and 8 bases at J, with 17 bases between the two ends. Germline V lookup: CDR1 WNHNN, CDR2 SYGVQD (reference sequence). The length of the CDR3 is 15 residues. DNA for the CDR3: TGCGCCAGCAGTGACATCGGGCAGGGTGGCCATGAGCAGTTCTTC. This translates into CASSDIGQGGHEQFF.

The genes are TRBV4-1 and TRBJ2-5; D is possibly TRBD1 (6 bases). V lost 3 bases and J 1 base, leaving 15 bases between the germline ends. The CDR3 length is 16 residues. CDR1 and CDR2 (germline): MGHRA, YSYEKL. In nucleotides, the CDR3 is TGCGCCAGCAGCCACTCAGGGGACCTATTCCAAGAGACCCAGTACTTC. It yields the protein CASSHSGDLFQETQYF.